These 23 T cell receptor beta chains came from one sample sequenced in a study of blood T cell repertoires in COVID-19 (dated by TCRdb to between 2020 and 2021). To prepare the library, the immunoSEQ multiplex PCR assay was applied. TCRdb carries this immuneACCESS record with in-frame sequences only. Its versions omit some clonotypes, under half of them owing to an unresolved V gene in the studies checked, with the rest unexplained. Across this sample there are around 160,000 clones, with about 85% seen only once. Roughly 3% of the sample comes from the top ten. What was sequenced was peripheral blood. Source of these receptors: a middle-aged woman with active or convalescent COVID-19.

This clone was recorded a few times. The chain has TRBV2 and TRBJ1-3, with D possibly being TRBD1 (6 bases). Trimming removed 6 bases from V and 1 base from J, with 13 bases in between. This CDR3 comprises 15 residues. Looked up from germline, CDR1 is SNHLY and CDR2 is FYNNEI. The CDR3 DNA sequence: TGTGCCAGCAGGGAACGGGACATTTCTGGAAACACCATATATTTT. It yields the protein CASRERDISGNTIYF.

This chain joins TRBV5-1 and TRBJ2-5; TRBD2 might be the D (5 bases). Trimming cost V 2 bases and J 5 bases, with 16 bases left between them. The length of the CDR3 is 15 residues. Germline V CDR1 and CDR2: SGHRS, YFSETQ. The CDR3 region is CASSFWTPGEETQYF. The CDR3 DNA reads TGCGCCAGCAGCTTCTGGACCCCCGGGGAGGAGACCCAGTACTTC.

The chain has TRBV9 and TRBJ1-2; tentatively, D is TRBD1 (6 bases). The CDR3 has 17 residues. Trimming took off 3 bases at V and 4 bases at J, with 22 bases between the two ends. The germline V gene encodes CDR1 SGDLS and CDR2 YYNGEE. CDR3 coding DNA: TGTGCCAGCAGCGCCTCCTTTGGGGGCACACTTATCTATGGCTACACCTTC. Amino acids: CASSASFGGTLIYGYTF.

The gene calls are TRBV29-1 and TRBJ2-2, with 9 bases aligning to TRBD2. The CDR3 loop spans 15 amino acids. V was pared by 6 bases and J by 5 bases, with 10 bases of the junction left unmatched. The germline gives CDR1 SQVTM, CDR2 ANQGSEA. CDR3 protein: CSVRWGREGTGELFF. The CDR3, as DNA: TGCAGCGTCCGATGGGGGCGGGAGGGAACCGGGGAGCTGTTTTTT.

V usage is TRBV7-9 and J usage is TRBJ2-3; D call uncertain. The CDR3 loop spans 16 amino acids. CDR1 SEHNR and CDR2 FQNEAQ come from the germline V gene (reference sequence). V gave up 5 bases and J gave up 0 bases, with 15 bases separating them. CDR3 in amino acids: CASSEVLRSSTDTQYF. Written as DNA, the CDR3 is TGTGCCAGCAGCGAAGTTCTCAGGTCTAGCACAGATACGCAGTATTTT.

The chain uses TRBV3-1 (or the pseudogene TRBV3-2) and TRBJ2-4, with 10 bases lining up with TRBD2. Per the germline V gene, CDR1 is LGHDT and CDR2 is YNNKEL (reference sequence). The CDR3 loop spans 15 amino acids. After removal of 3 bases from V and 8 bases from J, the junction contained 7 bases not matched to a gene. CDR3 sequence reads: CASSHPGAGGDIQYF. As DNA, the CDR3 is TGTGCCAGCAGCCACCCGGGAGCGGGGGGGGACATTCAGTACTTC.

CDR3 sequence reads: CASSTAVSNQPQHF. The DNA for the CDR3 is TGTGCCAGCAGCACTGCTGTTAGCAATCAGCCCCAGCATTTT. The J gene is TRBJ1-5, the V gene TRBV5-5; no definite D call. CDR3 length equals 14 residues. Germline V CDR1 and CDR2: SGHKS, YYEKEE (reference sequence). The germline V and J ends were trimmed by 4 bases and 0 bases, with 8 bases remaining between them.

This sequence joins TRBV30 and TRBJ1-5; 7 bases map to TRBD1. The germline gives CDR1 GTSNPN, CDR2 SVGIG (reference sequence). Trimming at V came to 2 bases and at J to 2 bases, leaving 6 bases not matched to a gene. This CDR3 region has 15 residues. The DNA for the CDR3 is TGTGCCTGGAGTTCGCCCGGGACAGGCAATCAGCCCCAGCATTTT. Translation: CAWSSPGTGNQPQHF.

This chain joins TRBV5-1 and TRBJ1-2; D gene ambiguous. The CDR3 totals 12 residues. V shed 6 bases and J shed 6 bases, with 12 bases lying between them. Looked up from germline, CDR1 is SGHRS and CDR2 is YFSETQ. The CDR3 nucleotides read TGCGCCAGCAAGAGGCCCCGGGATGGCTACACCTTC. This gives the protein CASKRPRDGYTF.

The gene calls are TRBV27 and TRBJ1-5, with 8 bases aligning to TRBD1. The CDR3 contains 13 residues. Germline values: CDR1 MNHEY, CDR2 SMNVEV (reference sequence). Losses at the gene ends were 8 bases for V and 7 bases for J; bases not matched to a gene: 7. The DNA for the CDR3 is TGTGCCAGCGGGCAGGGGGCTGGCCAGCCCCAGCATTTT. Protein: CASGQGAGQPQHF.

CDR3 nucleotide sequence: TGTGCCATCGGGCGAACCCAAGGACAGTCTGCGGATACTGAAGCTTTCTTT. Translation gives CAIGRTQGQSADTEAFF. J is TRBJ1-1 and V is TRBV10-3; perhaps TRBD1 as D (6 bases). The CDR3 loop spans 17 amino acids. Germline CDR1 and CDR2: ENHRY and SYGVKD. Trimming pared 8 bases from V and 5 bases from J, leaving 27 bases between.

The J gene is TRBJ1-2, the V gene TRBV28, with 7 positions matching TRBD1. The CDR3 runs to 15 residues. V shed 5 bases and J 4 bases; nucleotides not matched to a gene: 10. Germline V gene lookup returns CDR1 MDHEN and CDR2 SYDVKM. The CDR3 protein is CASSPVTGAPYGYTF. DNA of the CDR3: TGTGCCAGCAGTCCGGTCACAGGGGCGCCCTATGGCTACACCTTC.

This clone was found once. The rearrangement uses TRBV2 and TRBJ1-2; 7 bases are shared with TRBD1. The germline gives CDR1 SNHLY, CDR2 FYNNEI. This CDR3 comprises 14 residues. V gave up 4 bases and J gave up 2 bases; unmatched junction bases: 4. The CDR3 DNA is TGTGCCAGCAGTGGGGACAGCGAGAACTATGGCTACACCTTC. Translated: CASSGDSENYGYTF.

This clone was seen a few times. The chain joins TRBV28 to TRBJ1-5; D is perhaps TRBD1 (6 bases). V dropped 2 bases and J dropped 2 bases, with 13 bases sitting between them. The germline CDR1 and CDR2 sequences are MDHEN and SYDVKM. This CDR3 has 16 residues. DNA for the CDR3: TGTGCCAGCAGTTTAACTGGCAGGGGTCGCAATCAGCCCCAGCATTTT. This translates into CASSLTGRGRNQPQHF.

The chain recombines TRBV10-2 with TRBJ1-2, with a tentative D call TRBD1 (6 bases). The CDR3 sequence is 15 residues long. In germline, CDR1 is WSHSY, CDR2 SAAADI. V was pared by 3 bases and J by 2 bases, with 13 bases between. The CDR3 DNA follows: TGCGCCAGCAGTGACGTCAGGGGTCTGAACTATGGCTACACCTTC. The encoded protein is CASSDVRGLNYGYTF.

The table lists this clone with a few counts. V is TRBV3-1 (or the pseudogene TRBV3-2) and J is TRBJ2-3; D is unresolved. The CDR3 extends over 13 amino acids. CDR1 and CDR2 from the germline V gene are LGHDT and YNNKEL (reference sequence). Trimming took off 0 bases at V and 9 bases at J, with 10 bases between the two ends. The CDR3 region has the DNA TGTGCCAGCAGCCAAGAGGCCCCCATGACGCAGTATTTT. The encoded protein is CASSQEAPMTQYF.

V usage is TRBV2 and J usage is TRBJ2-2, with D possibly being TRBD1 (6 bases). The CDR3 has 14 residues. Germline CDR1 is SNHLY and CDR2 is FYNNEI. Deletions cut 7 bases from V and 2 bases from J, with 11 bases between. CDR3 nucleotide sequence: TGTGCCAGCAAATACAGGGTAAACACCGGGGAGCTGTTTTTT. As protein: CASKYRVNTGELFF.

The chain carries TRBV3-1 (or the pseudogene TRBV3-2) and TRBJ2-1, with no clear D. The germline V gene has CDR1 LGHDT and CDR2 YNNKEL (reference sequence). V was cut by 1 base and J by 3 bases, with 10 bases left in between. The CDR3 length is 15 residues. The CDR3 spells CASSQGELVYNEQFF. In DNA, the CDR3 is TGTGCCAGCAGCCAAGGTGAGCTAGTCTACAATGAGCAGTTCTTC.

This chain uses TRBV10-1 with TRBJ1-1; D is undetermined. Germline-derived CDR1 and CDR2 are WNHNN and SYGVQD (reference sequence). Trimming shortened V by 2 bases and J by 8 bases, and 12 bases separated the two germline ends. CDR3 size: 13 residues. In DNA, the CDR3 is TGCGCCAGCAGTGAGAATATTGAGACAGAAGCTTTCTTT. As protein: CASSENIETEAFF.

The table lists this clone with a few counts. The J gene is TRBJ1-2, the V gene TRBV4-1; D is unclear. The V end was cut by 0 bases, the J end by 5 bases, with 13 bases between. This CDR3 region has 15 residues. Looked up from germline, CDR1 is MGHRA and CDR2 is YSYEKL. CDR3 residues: CASSQDQFSPYGYTF. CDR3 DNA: TGCGCCAGCAGCCAAGATCAGTTTTCCCCTTATGGCTACACCTTC.

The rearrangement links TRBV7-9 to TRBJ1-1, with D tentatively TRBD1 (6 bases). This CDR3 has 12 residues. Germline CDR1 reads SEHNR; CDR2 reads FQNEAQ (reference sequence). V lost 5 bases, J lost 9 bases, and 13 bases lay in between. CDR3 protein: CASSDTGYQAFF. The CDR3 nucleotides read TGTGCCAGCAGCGATACAGGGTACCAAGCTTTCTTT. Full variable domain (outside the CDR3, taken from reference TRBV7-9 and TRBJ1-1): DTGVSQNPRHKITKRGQNVTFRCDPISEHNRLYWYRQTLGQGPEFLTYFQNEAQLEKSRLLSDRFSAERPKGSFSTLEIQRTEQGDSAMYLCASSDTGYQAFFGQGTRLTVV.

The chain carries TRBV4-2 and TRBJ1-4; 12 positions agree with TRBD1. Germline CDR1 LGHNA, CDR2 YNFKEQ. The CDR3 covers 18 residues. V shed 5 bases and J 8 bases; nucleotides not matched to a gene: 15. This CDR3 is CASSYQGTGGAVGEKLFF. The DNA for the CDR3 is TGTGCCAGCAGCTATCAGGGGACAGGGGGCGCGGTTGGAGAAAAACTGTTTTTT.

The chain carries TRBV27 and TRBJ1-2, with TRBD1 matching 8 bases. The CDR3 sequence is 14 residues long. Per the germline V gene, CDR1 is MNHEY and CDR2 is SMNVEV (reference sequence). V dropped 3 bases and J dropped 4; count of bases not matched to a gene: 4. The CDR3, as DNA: TGTGCCAGCAGTTTTGACAGGGGCGGCTATGGCTACACCTTC. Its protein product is CASSFDRGGYGYTF.